This passage covers 7 T cell receptor beta chains from one sample sequenced in a study of Tregs in tolerant kidney transplant recipients. Recipients received nonmyeloablative bone marrow transplants from related graft donors, with transient mixed chimerism. Produced via immunoSEQ multiplex PCR; TCRdb's table is partial and in-frame only. The sample shows some 47,000 clones, 89% of them seen only once. The starting material was CD8+ T cells from blood (PBMCs), obtained 12 months after the transplant. The receptor set was obtained from a human patient who received a combined kidney and bone marrow transplant. Some T cells may have originated in the graft donor.

The J gene is TRBJ2-3, the V gene TRBV7-2, with 12 bases identical to TRBD2. The trim removed 6 bases at V and 0 bases at J, leaving 1 base unmatched. CDR1 is SGHTA and CDR2 is FQGNSA in the germline V gene. The CDR3 has 15 amino acids. CDR3 sequence: CASSGTSGSTDTQYF. The CDR3 nucleotides read TGTGCCAGCAGTGGGACTAGCGGGAGCACAGATACGCAGTATTTT. The full variable domain, completed using reference TRBV7-2 and TRBJ2-3, is GAGVSQSPSNKVTEKGKDVELRCDPISGHTALYWYRQSLGQGLEFLIYFQGNSAPDKSGLPSDRFSAERTGGSVSTLTIQRTQQEDSAVYLCASSGTSGSTDTQYFGPGTRLTVL.

The chain combines TRBV7-3 with TRBJ1-5; the D gene is possibly TRBD1 (5 bases). CDR1 SGHTA and CDR2 FQGTGA come from the germline V gene. V was clipped by 3 bases and J by 0 bases, with 12 bases between them. The CDR3 sequence is 16 residues long. CDR3 region: CASSFEVGGSNQPQHF. CDR3 nucleotides: TGTGCCAGCAGCTTTGAGGTCGGGGGTAGCAATCAGCCCCAGCATTTT. The entire variable domain, with the rest obtained from reference TRBV7-3 and TRBJ1-5, is as follows: GAGVSQTPSNKVTEKGKYVELRCDPISGHTALYWYRQSLGQGPEFLIYFQGTGAADDSGLPNDRFFAVRPEGSVSTLKIQRTERGDSAVYLCASSFEVGGSNQPQHFGDGTRLSIL.

This clone was recorded once. V usage is TRBV10-3 and J usage is TRBJ2-5; tentatively, D is TRBD1 (5 bases). This CDR3 region has 15 residues. Germline CDR1 reads ENHRY; CDR2 reads SYGVKD. The V end lost 1 base, the J end lost 2 bases, and 11 bases lay between the germline ends. CDR3 region: CAISELTAPQETQYF. The CDR3 DNA follows: TGTGCCATCAGTGAGTTGACAGCCCCGCAAGAGACCCAGTACTTC.

This sequence joins TRBV27 and TRBJ1-1; 7 bases match TRBD1. V lost 0 bases to trimming and J lost 7 bases; unmatched junction nucleotides: 2. This CDR3 comprises 13 residues. The germline V gene encodes CDR1 MNHEY and CDR2 SMNVEV (reference sequence). The CDR3: CASSLSQGNEAFF. The DNA for the CDR3 is TGTGCCAGCAGTTTATCACAGGGGAATGAAGCTTTCTTT.

The gene calls are TRBV7-9 and TRBJ2-1, with 10 nucleotides matching TRBD2. Trimming removed 6 bases from V and 5 bases from J; junction bases left unmatched: 7. This CDR3 spans 15 amino acids. CDR1 SEHNR and CDR2 FQNEAQ come from the germline V gene (reference sequence). Written as DNA, the CDR3 is TGTGCCAGCAGAGCCCTAGCGGGGGCACACAATGAGCAGTTCTTC. It yields the protein CASRALAGAHNEQFF. Supplemented by reference TRBV7-9 and TRBJ2-1, the full variable domain reads DTGVSQNPRHKITKRGQNVTFRCDPISEHNRLYWYRQTLGQGPEFLTYFQNEAQLEKSRLLSDRFSAERPKGSFSTLEIQRTEQGDSAMYLCASRALAGAHNEQFFGPGTRLTVL.

V and J are TRBV4-1 and TRBJ2-2, with 11 bases aligning to TRBD2. The CDR3 runs 17 residues. Trimming took 0 bases from V and 4 from J; bases not matched to a gene: 4. Germline V gives CDR1 MGHRA, CDR2 YSYEKL. This chain's CDR3 is CASSQDRLAGSTGELFF. The DNA for the CDR3 is TGCGCCAGCAGCCAAGACAGACTAGCGGGATCCACCGGGGAGCTGTTTTTT.

This chain links TRBV7-9 with TRBJ2-5, with TRBD2 as a possible D gene (6 bases). CDR3 length: 15 residues. From germline, CDR1 is SEHNR and CDR2 FQNEAQ (reference sequence). Trimming shortened V by 4 bases and J by 4 bases, and 16 bases separated the two germline ends. CDR3 bases: TGTGCCAGCAGCTCAACAGCGGAGGAGGGAGAGACCCAGTACTTC. Translating it yields CASSSTAEEGETQYF.